The 10 T cell receptor beta chains presented below share a single source sample, sequenced in a study of shared T cell receptors in the human thymus. Libraries were prepared by immunoSEQ multiplex PCR; TCRdb keeps only in-frame clonotypes and omits some of them. The data hold under 450,000 clones, with about 95% observed a single time. Sequenced material: thymocytes. These receptors all stem from a human donor.

The chain carries TRBV19 and TRBJ2-6; D perhaps matches TRBD2 (6 bases). Looked up from germline, CDR1 is LNHDA and CDR2 is SQIVND (reference sequence). The V end was cut by 6 bases, the J end by 0 bases, with 9 bases between. The CDR3 spans 15 residues. CDR3 coding DNA: TGTGCCAGTAGGGAGGGCCGCTCTGGGGCCAACGTCCTGACTTTC. Amino acids: CASREGRSGANVLTF.

This clone was picked up one time. The chain uses TRBV5-4 and TRBJ2-1; the D is unclear. The CDR3 covers 12 residues. CDR1 and CDR2 (germline): SGHNT, YYREEE (reference sequence). Between the trimmed V and J ends, which lost 7 bases and 5 bases, there was a span of 10 bases. The CDR3 is CASGQADNEQFF. The CDR3 nucleotides read TGTGCCAGCGGGCAGGCCGACAATGAGCAGTTCTTC.

This CDR3 reads CASTPPGRTGTRNWNEQFF. The CDR3 coding sequence is TGTGCCAGCACCCCACCTGGTAGAACCGGGACTAGGAACTGGAATGAGCAGTTCTTC. The chain uses TRBV28 and TRBJ2-1, with 8 bases fitting TRBD2. The junction had 24 bases not matched to a gene; V was cut back by 7 bases and J by 7 bases. Per germline, CDR1 MDHEN and CDR2 SYDVKM. The CDR3 length is 19 residues.

This clone was observed once. The chain uses TRBV29-1 and TRBJ2-7; 7 nucleotides line up with TRBD1. The CDR3 contains 13 residues. CDR1 SQVTM and CDR2 ANQGSEA come from the germline V gene. V was pared by 7 bases and J by 0 bases, with 6 bases of the junction left unmatched. This CDR3 is CSALTGLSYEQYF. The CDR3 DNA sequence: TGCAGCGCCCTGACAGGGCTCTCCTACGAGCAGTACTTC.

The chain is built from TRBV2 and TRBJ2-7; 10 nucleotides line up with TRBD2. Germline V gene data show CDR1 as SNHLY and CDR2 as FYNNEI. There are 15 residues in the CDR3. The ends lost 3 bases at V and 1 base at J; junction bases unmatched: 3. DNA of the CDR3: TGTGCCAGCAGTGAGGGGACTAGCGTATCCTACGAGCAGTACTTC. Amino acids: CASSEGTSVSYEQYF.

This chain connects TRBV5-1 to TRBJ1-2; D remains unclear. The CDR3 sequence is 14 residues long. Between the trimmed V and J ends, which lost 9 bases and 7 bases, there was a span of 22 bases. CDR1 SGHRS and CDR2 YFSETQ come from the germline V gene. Here the CDR3 reads CATAPSKEVIGYTF. The CDR3 DNA is TGCGCCACCGCTCCCTCCAAGGAGGTTATTGGCTACACCTTC.

J is TRBJ2-7 and V is TRBV28, with TRBD1 matching 7 bases. The V gene's germline CDR1 is MDHEN and CDR2 SYDVKM. This CDR3 has 15 residues. Germline trimming cut 6 bases from V and 2 bases from J; bases unmatched to any gene: 10. CDR3 loop: CASRGPTGSAYEQYF. The CDR3 nucleotides are TGTGCCAGCAGGGGTCCGACAGGGAGCGCCTACGAGCAGTACTTC.

The CDR3 coding sequence is TGCGCCAGCACCCCGTTTGGGAGGCCCGTCTATGGCTACACCTTC. It specifies CASTPFGRPVYGYTF. J is TRBJ1-2 and V is TRBV5-1; D remains ambiguous. The CDR3 sequence is 15 residues long. V shed 6 bases and J shed 4 bases, with 19 bases lying between them. The germline gives CDR1 SGHRS, CDR2 YFSETQ.

The chain is built from TRBV27 and TRBJ2-7; possible D gene TRBD2, 6 bases. CDR3 length: 18 amino acids. Per the germline V gene, CDR1 is MNHEY and CDR2 is SMNVEV (reference sequence). With 5 bases removed from V and 0 bases from J, the gap between germline ends came to 23 bases. CDR3 in DNA: TGTGCCAGCAGTCCCCTTACCCCTTCGGGGGACCCCTCCTACGAGCAGTACTTC. Amino acids: CASSPLTPSGDPSYEQYF.

This clone was recorded only once. The chain combines TRBV6-1 with TRBJ2-7, with 9 nucleotides matching TRBD2. V lost 3 bases and J lost 2; bases outside the gene matches: 17. The CDR3 totals 19 residues. Germline CDR1 and CDR2: MNHNS and SASEGT. The DNA for the CDR3 is TGTGCCAGCAGTGATATTAGCCTAGCGGGAAACCTCCGCCCCTACGAGCAGTACTTC. This gives the protein CASSDISLAGNLRPYEQYF.